One and the same sample provided the 11 T cell receptor beta chains below, sequenced in a study of CD8+CD57+ T cells in acquired aplastic anemia. Both TCR beta VDJ combination and CDR3 sequence profiling were carried out. Genomic DNA was the template for this profiling. TCRdb itself ran the reads through MiXCR, one entry per CDR3 protein. The data contain 150,000 to 200,000 distinct CDR3 sequences, around 45% of them seen just once; the ten biggest clones take up around 3%. What was sequenced was sorted CD4+, CD8+, or CD8+CD57+ T cells (not recorded which) from PBMCs. These receptors were collected from a human donor in good health.

The CDR3 region has the DNA TGCGCCAGCAGTTCCCTCAGGGACCCCTACGAGCAGTACTTC. Amino acids: CASSSLRDPYEQYF. V usage is TRBV10-1 and J usage is TRBJ2-7; perhaps D is TRBD1 or TRBD2 (5 bases each). With 5 bases removed from V and 2 bases from J, the gap between germline ends came to 13 bases. Germline V gene lookup returns CDR1 WNHNN and CDR2 SYGVQD (reference sequence). CDR3 length: 14 residues.

The table lists this clonotype with a few counts. A clone one base away is much larger, so this may be a read error. The J gene is TRBJ1-2, the V gene TRBV5-8; 8 bases match TRBD1. The CDR3 covers 13 residues. The V gene's germline CDR1 is SGHTS and CDR2 YDEGEE. The chain's CDR3 is CVSSLARQGGYTF. CDR3 DNA: TGTGTCAGCAGCTTGGCTCGACAGGGGGGCTACACCTTC.

This rearrangement joins TRBV15 to TRBJ2-1; no firm D call. The CDR3 has 14 amino acids. Per the germline V gene, CDR1 is LNHNV and CDR2 is YYDKDF (reference sequence). V shed 4 bases and J shed 6 bases, with 13 bases lying between them. The CDR3 bases are TGTGCCACCAGCACACCCGCGTCCCGCAATGAGCAGTTCTTC. This translates into CATSTPASRNEQFF.

This clonotype has at least ten counts. The chain combines TRBV29-1 with TRBJ2-7; 9 bases match TRBD1. CDR3 size: 15 residues. The ends lost 7 bases at V and 2 bases at J; junction bases unmatched: 12. Germline CDR1 and CDR2: SQVTM and ANQGSEA. The CDR3 DNA is TGCAGCGCTATTCCCGGGACAGGGATTACCTACGAGCAGTACTTC. Its translation: CSAIPGTGITYEQYF.

This clonotype occurred many times. V usage is TRBV19 and J usage is TRBJ2-3, with D perhaps matching TRBD1 (5 bases). The germline gives CDR1 LNHDA, CDR2 SQIVND (reference sequence). Trimming cost V 3 bases and J 0 bases, with 10 bases left between them. The CDR3 is 15 amino acids. Here the CDR3 DNA reads TGTGCCAGTAGTATGTCGGCAGGGAGCACAGATACGCAGTATTTT. Protein: CASSMSAGSTDTQYF. Filled out from reference TRBV19 and TRBJ2-3, the complete variable domain reads DGGITQSPKYLFRKEGQNVTLSCEQNLNHDAMYWYRQDPGQGLRLIYYSQIVNDFQKGDIAEGYSVSREKKESFPLTVTSAQKNPTAFYLCASSMSAGSTDTQYFGPGTRLTVL.

This chain uses TRBV19 with TRBJ2-3, with D perhaps TRBD1 (5 bases). Germline assignment: CDR1 LNHDA and CDR2 SQIVND (reference sequence). The CDR3 has 13 amino acids. V was clipped by 4 bases and J by 2 bases, with 7 bases between them. CDR3 sequence reads: CASSTQDTDTQYF. CDR3 coding DNA: TGTGCCAGTAGTACACAGGACACAGATACGCAGTATTTT.

In this sample, this clonotype turned up many times. V is TRBV12-3 or TRBV12-4 and J is TRBJ2-7, with D unclear. This CDR3 is built from 13 residues. Trimming cost V 0 bases and J 2 bases, with 5 bases left between them. DNA for the CDR3: TGTGCCAGCAGTTTAGCCCCAACCTACGAGCAGTACTTC. It translates to CASSLAPTYEQYF.

The V gene is TRBV24-1, the J gene TRBJ2-1; either TRBD1 or TRBD2 may fit D (5 bases each). CDR1 is KGHDR, CDR2 SFDVKD, per germline. This CDR3 contains 15 residues. V was shortened by 1 base and J by 5 bases, with 11 bases between the two germline ends. The CDR3 nucleotides read TGTGCCACCAGTGATTTAAAGAGGGGTGACAATGAGCAGTTCTTC. Its protein is CATSDLKRGDNEQFF.

This clonotype was picked up many times. The V and J genes are TRBV19 and TRBJ1-2; a weak D match, TRBD1 (5 bases). CDR3 size: 16 residues. Trimming stripped 5 bases from V and 3 bases from J, with 19 bases between. The germline gives CDR1 LNHDA, CDR2 SQIVND (reference sequence). The CDR3 sequence: CASSSGDVSADYGYTF. CDR3 sequence (DNA): TGTGCCAGTAGTTCCGGGGACGTATCGGCCGACTATGGCTACACCTTC.

The rearrangement uses TRBV10-2 and TRBJ2-2, with D perhaps being TRBD1 or TRBD2 (5 bases each). Germline lookup yields CDR1 WSHSY and CDR2 SAAADI. Trimming removed 8 bases from V and 2 bases from J, with 9 bases in between. This CDR3 has 13 amino acids. The CDR3 loop is CASGDLNTGELFF. CDR3 in DNA: TGCGCCAGCGGGGACCTTAACACCGGGGAGCTGTTTTTT.

V and J are TRBV7-8 and TRBJ1-6; 7 nucleotides match TRBD1. The CDR3 runs 14 residues. The germline CDR1 and CDR2 sequences are SGHVS and FQNEAQ. With V trimmed by 5 bases and J by 6 bases, 4 bases remained unmatched. The CDR3 DNA follows: TGTGCCAGCAGCCGACAGGGTGGTAATTCACCCCTCCACTTT. Translation: CASSRQGGNSPLHF.